A selection of T cell receptor beta chains follows, all from one sample in a study of blood T cell repertoires in COVID-19. The data were produced by immunoSEQ multiplex PCR, yet TCRdb's version contains in-frame clones alone and is incomplete. This sample yields about 250,000 clones, of which about 87% are seen a single time; approximately 6% belongs to the top ten. Sequenced material: peripheral blood. Source of these receptors: a woman aged 30 to 39 with COVID-19, enrolled during active disease. Each CDR3 is given with its conserved first and last residue. D genes are given only for firm matches. Clone size is shown for a subset of rows, as once, few, many or a class of expanded clone.

abundance | d_gene | j_gene | v_gene | CDR3nt | CDR3aa
. | TRBD1 | TRBJ1-1 | TRBV4-1 | TGCGCCAGCAGCCGCGACAGGGCGAACACTGAAGCTTTCTTT | CASSRDRANTEAFF
. | . | TRBJ2-6 | TRBV19 | TGTGCCAGTAGTATAGATAGCGGCGCTGGGGCCAACGTCCTGACTTTC | CASSIDSGAGANVLTF
. | . | TRBJ2-1 | TRBV12-3/TRBV12-4 | TGTGCCAGCAGCTCCCATACCCGGGGGCAGTTCTTC | CASSSHTRGQFF
. | . | TRBJ2-3 | TRBV11-3 | TGTGCCAGCAGCTTAGGAGAATCCACAGATACGCAGTATTTT | CASSLGESTDTQYF
. | TRBD1 | TRBJ1-1 | TRBV18 | TGTGCCAGCTCACCCTCAGGGGGTCGGAACACTGAAGCTTTCTTT | CASSPSGGRNTEAFF
. | . | TRBJ2-5 | TRBV24-1 | TGTGCCACCAGTGATTTTTCACAGTCGGAGACCCAGTACTTC | CATSDFSQSETQYF
. | . | TRBJ1-2 | TRBV6-5 | TGTGCCAGCAGACCCGGGGGGGGATTCTATGGCTACACCTTC | CASRPGGGFYGYTF
once | . | TRBJ1-4 | TRBV4-2 | TGTGCCAGCAGCCAAGAAAGGGGTTTGGGGGAAAAACTGTTTTTT | CASSQERGLGEKLFF
once | . | TRBJ1-5 | TRBV7-9 | TGTGCCAGCAGCTCAGGACAGACTAGCAATCAGCCCCAGCATTTT | CASSSGQTSNQPQHF
. | TRBD1 | TRBJ2-1 | TRBV6-5 | TGTGCCAGCAGCCGCGGACAGGTTGGGAATGAGCAGTTCTTC | CASSRGQVGNEQFF
. | . | TRBJ1-4 | TRBV6-1 | TGTGCCAGCAGTGAAGCGAAGGCAGGAGGTGAAAAACTGTTTTTT | CASSEAKAGGEKLFF
. | TRBD1 | TRBJ2-7 | TRBV6-6 | TGTGCCAGCAGGCGGACAGGGGGGGCCTACGAGCAGTACTTC | CASRRTGGAYEQYF
. | TRBD1 | TRBJ1-1 | TRBV9 | TGTGCCAGCAGCGTAATTAGTGGAATGGACAGGGCGACCCGAAGGACTGAAGCTTTCTTT | CASSVISGMDRATRRTEAFF
. | . | TRBJ2-3 | TRBV24-1 | TGTGCCACCAGTGATTGGGAGAGCACAGATACGCAGTATTTT | CATSDWESTDTQYF
. | . | TRBJ2-2 | TRBV11-1 | TGTGCCAGCAATGCACAGGGAACCGGGGAGCTGTTTTTT | CASNAQGTGELFF
once | TRBD2 | TRBJ2-1 | TRBV3-1/TRBV3-2 | TGTGCCAGCAGCCAAGGGGTTCTAGCGGATGTCTCCTACAATGAGCAGTTCTTC | CASSQGVLADVSYNEQFF
. | . | TRBJ2-3 | TRBV6-5 | TGTGCCAGCAGACTTAAGCGGGCCAACACAGATACGCAGTATTTT | CASRLKRANTDTQYF
. | . | TRBJ2-2 | TRBV11-2 | TGTGCCAGCAGTTCTCGAGGGCCACAGGGCCGCACCGGGGAGCTGTTTTTT | CASSSRGPQGRTGELFF
few | TRBD1 | TRBJ2-1 | TRBV7-9 | TGTGCCAGCTCTCCCAACAGGGGCGATGAGCAGTTCTTC | CASSPNRGDEQFF
. | . | TRBJ1-1 | TRBV12-3/TRBV12-4 | TGTGCCAGCAGAAAACAGGAGAACACTGAAGCTTTCTTT | CASRKQENTEAFF
. | . | TRBJ2-1 | TRBV11-2 | TGTGCCAGCAGCTTAACAGCCGATACCTACAATGAGCAGTTCTTC | CASSLTADTYNEQFF
. | TRBD1 | TRBJ1-5 | TRBV6-6 | TGTGCCAGCAGCCCGACAGGGAGTAATCAGCCCCAGCATTTT | CASSPTGSNQPQHF
. | TRBD2 | TRBJ2-3 | TRBV2 | TGTGCCAGCAGCCGACTAGCGGGGGGCAACACAGATACGCAGTATTTT | CASSRLAGGNTDTQYF
once | TRBD2 | TRBJ2-1 | TRBV19 | TGTGCCAGTAGTTTAAGCGGGGGGGCCGTCAATGAGCAGTTCTTC | CASSLSGGAVNEQFF
. | TRBD1 | TRBJ1-2 | TRBV2 | TGTGCCAGCGGAGGGACAGGGATTATAGGCTACACCTTC | CASGGTGIIGYTF
. | TRBD2 | TRBJ2-3 | TRBV2 | TGTGCCAGCAGGGGGGGGGACCCCCAGCAGTATTTT | CASRGGDPQQYF
. | . | TRBJ1-2 | TRBV7-2 | TGTGCCAGCAGCTTAAGTGGGGGGGAAAGCTATGGCTACACCTTC | CASSLSGGESYGYTF
. | . | TRBJ1-1 | TRBV19 | TGTGCCAGTAGAGGGGTTATGAACACTGAAGCTTTCTTT | CASRGVMNTEAFF
. | . | TRBJ1-3 | TRBV7-2 | TGTGCCAGCAGCTTAGATCCGGGTCCTGGAAACACCATATATTTT | CASSLDPGPGNTIYF
. | TRBD1 | TRBJ2-2 | TRBV27 | TGTGCCAGCAGGTCATCACGGGACAGGGTCACCGGGGAGCTGTTTTTT | CASRSSRDRVTGELFF
. | TRBD1 | TRBJ1-4 | TRBV4-3 | TGCGCCAGCAGCCAAAACGTGGGACAGAGAGGTGAAAAACTGTTTTTT | CASSQNVGQRGEKLFF
. | TRBD2 | TRBJ2-2 | TRBV10-3 | TGTGCCATCTCCCCTAGCGGGGGCCAAAACACCGGGGAGCTGTTTTTT | CAISPSGGQNTGELFF
. | . | TRBJ1-1 | TRBV5-1 | TGCGCCAGCAGCTATTCTGGGGCGGACACTGAAGCTTTCTTT | CASSYSGADTEAFF
. | TRBD1 | TRBJ1-1 | TRBV19 | TGTGCCAGTAGTCTACAGGGGCGGACTAACACTGAAGCTTTCTTT | CASSLQGRTNTEAFF
. | TRBD1 | TRBJ2-7 | TRBV6-5 | TGTGCCAGCAGCCGGACAGGGGTCGAGCAGTACTTC | CASSRTGVEQYF
. | TRBD2 | TRBJ2-1 | TRBV2 | TGTGCCAGCAAGAAGGGACTAGCAGGGAACAATGAGCAGTTCTTC | CASKKGLAGNNEQFF
. | TRBD1 | TRBJ1-1 | TRBV10-2 | TGCGCCAGCAGTTTTTACCCCGGGACAGGGGGCACTGAAGCTTTCTTT | CASSFYPGTGGTEAFF
. | TRBD2 | TRBJ2-2 | TRBV7-2 | TGTGCCAGCAGCTTAGTGTCCAGCGGGGTCGGGGAGCTGTTTTTT | CASSLVSSGVGELFF
. | . | TRBJ1-2 | TRBV25-1 | TGTGCCAGCAGTGAATTAACAGAGGGCTACACCTTC | CASSELTEGYTF
. | . | TRBJ1-1 | TRBV7-2 | TGTGCCAGCAGTACATCGGGACTGAGAAACACTGAAGCTTTCTTT | CASSTSGLRNTEAFF
once | TRBD2 | TRBJ2-2 | TRBV7-2 | TGTGCCAGCAGCCCAAGGACTAGCGGGGGCACCGGGGAGCTGTTTTTT | CASSPRTSGGTGELFF
. | TRBD2 | TRBJ2-5 | TRBV4-3 | TGCGCCAGCAGCCAAGATACTAGCGGGAGGTCACAAGAGACCCAGTACTTC | CASSQDTSGRSQETQYF
. | TRBD1 | TRBJ2-2 | TRBV18 | TGTGCCAGCTTGACAGGGATTGCGAACACCGGGGAGCTGTTTTTT | CASLTGIANTGELFF
. | TRBD2 | TRBJ2-1 | TRBV9 | TGTGCCAGCAGCGGGAGCGGGAGTCACAATGAGCAGTTCTTC | CASSGSGSHNEQFF
. | TRBD2 | TRBJ2-5 | TRBV28 | TGTGCCAGCAGTTTTGGTCTAGCGGACCAAGAGACCCAGTACTTC | CASSFGLADQETQYF
. | . | TRBJ1-4 | TRBV7-9 | TGTGCCAGCAGCGACATCGGCCGGAGGCATAATGAAAAACTGTTTTTT | CASSDIGRRHNEKLFF
. | . | TRBJ2-1 | TRBV7-9 | TGTGCCAGCAGCCTAGAAGCGGATGAGCAGTTCTTC | CASSLEADEQFF
. | TRBD2 | TRBJ2-3 | TRBV18 | TGTGCCAGCTCACCCGTCCTACTAGCGGGACAGGCAGATACGCAGTATTTT | CASSPVLLAGQADTQYF
once | TRBD2 | TRBJ2-3 | TRBV2 | TGTGCCAGCAGCCGAACTAGCGGGGGGTTGACAGATACGCAGTATTTT | CASSRTSGGLTDTQYF
. | . | TRBJ1-3 | TRBV11-2 | TGTGCCAGCAGCTTAAGGGGCAGGGCCGGAAACACCATATATTTT | CASSLRGRAGNTIYF
. | . | TRBJ1-2 | TRBV6-5 | TGTGCCAGCAGTTACTCTCGGGACTATTCCTATGGCTACACCTTC | CASSYSRDYSYGYTF
. | TRBD1 | TRBJ1-2 | TRBV28 | TGTGCCAGCAGTTTACCCGACAGGGAGAGCTACACCTTC | CASSLPDRESYTF
. | . | TRBJ2-1 | TRBV28 | TGTGCCAACAGTACGGGGTTCGGTAACAATGAGCAGTTCTTC | CANSTGFGNNEQFF
. | . | TRBJ2-5 | TRBV30 | TGTGCCCTGCGGGGCGGGCTTAAAGAGACCCAGTACTTC | CALRGGLKETQYF
. | . | TRBJ2-6 | TRBV7-6 | TGTGCCAGCAGCTTGGACAAGGCTGGGGCCAACGTCCTGACTTTC | CASSLDKAGANVLTF
. | . | TRBJ1-4 | TRBV19 | TGTGCCAGTAGTATGCGGGGAAGGAGTGAAAAACTGTTTTTT | CASSMRGRSEKLFF
. | . | TRBJ1-2 | TRBV5-6 | TGTGCCAGTAAGGTGGGGGGGCGAGGCTATGGCTACACCTTC | CASKVGGRGYGYTF
. | TRBD2 | TRBJ2-1 | TRBV6-5 | TGTGCCAGCAGTTACTCGACTAGCCTAGGAGCCAATGAGCAGTTCTTC | CASSYSTSLGANEQFF
. | . | TRBJ2-4 | TRBV2 | TGTGCCAGCAGCATGGGGGGATTTGAAGGGGACATTCAGTACTTC | CASSMGGFEGDIQYF